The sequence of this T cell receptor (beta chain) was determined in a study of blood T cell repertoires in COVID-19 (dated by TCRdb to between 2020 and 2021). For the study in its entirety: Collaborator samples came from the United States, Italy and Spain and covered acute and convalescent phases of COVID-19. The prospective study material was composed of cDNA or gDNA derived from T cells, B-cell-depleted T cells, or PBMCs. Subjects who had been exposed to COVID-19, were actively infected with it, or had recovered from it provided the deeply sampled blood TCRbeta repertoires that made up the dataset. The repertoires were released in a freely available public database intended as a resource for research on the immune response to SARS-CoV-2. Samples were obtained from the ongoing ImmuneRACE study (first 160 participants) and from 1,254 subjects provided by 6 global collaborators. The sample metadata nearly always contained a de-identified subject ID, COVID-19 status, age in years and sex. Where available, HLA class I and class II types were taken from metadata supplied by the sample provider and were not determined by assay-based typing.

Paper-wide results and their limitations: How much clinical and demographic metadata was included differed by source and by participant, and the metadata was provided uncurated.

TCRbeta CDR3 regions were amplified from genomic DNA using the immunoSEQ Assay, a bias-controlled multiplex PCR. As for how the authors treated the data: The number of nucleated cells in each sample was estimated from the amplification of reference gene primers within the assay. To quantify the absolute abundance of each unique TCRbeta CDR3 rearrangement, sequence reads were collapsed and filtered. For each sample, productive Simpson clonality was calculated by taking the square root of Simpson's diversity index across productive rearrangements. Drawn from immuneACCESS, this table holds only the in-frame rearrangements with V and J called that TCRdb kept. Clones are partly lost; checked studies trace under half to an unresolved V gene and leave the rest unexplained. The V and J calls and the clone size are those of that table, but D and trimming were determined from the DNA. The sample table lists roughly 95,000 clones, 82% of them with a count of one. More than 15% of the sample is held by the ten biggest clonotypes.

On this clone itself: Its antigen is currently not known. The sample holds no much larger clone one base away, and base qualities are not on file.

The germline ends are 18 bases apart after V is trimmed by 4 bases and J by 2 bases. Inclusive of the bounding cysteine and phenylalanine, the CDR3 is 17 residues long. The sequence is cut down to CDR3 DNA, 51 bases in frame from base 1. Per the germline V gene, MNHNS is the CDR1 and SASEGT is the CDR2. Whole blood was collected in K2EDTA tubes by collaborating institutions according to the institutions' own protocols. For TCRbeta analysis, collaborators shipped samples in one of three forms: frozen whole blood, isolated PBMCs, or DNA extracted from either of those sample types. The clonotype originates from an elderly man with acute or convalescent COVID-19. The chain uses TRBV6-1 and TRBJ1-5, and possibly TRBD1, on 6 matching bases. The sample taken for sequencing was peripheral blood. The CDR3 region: CASSGGGTLERNQPQHF. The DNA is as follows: TGTGCCAGCAGTGGAGGGGGAACTCTCGAACGCAATCAGCCCCAGCATTTT.